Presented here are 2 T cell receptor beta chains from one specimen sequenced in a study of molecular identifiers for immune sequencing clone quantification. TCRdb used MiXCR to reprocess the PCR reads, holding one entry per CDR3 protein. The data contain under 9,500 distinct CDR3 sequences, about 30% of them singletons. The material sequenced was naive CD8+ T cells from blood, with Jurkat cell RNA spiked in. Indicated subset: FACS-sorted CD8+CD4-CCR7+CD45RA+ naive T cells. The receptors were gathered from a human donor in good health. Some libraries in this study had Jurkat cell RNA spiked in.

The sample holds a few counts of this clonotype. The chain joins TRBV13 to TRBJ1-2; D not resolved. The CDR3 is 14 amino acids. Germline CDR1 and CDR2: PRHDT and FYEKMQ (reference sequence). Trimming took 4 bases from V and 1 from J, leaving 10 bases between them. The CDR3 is CASSSATLNYGYTF. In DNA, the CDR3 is TGTGCCAGCAGCTCCGCAACCCTTAACTATGGCTACACCTTC.

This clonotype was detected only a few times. The CDR3 sequence: CASSPGHFSGNTIYF. The CDR3 DNA reads TGTGCCAGCAGCCCAGGACACTTCTCTGGAAACACCATATATTTT. The chain combines TRBV7-6 with TRBJ1-3, with a possible D match to TRBD1 (5 bases). This CDR3 is 15 amino acids long. Between the trimmed V and J ends, which lost 5 bases and 0 bases, there was a span of 11 bases. Germline V gene lookup returns CDR1 SGHVS and CDR2 FNYEAQ. The full variable domain, in which reference TRBV7-6 and TRBJ1-3 provide the parts outside the CDR3, is GAGVSQSPRYKVTKRGQDVALRCDPISGHVSLYWYRQALGQGPEFLTYFNYEAQQDKSGLPNDRFSAERPEGSISTLTIQRTEQRDSAMYRCASSPGHFSGNTIYFGEGSWLTVV.